One sample yielded the 2 T cell receptor beta chains listed below, sequenced in a study of CD8+ T cells in alopecia areata (dated by TCRdb to about 2018). Receptor amplification or capture employed the immunoSEQ multiplex PCR assay. To provide template for TCR sequencing, every sample had RNA extracted and reverse transcribed into cDNA. Entries here come from immuneACCESS through TCRdb and include only in-frame sequences with V and J called. Some clones fail to appear in such tables; in the studies checked, an unresolved V gene covers under half of the shortfall, and the cause of the remainder is unknown. Across this sample there are about 160,000 clones, with just over 65% seen only once. The ten top clones hold 0.75% to 0.95% of the sample. The time point label on this specimen signifies: around 4 weeks on oral tofacitinib. The treatment or condition label corresponds to: oral pan-JAK inhibitor, 5-10 mg twice daily.

The material was CD4+ T cells sorted from blood, obtained at week 4, from a patient treated with tofacitinib. The origin of the receptors is a human donor with alopecia areata.

In this sample, this clone turned up a few times. The rearrangement uses TRBV29-1 and TRBJ2-5; D is perhaps TRBD1 or TRBD2 (5 bases each). CDR1 SQVTM and CDR2 ANQGSEA come from the germline V gene. The CDR3 contains 11 residues. The V gene lost 4 bases and the J gene lost 5 bases, with 8 bases spanning the gap. The CDR3 sequence: CSVGREETQYF. For the CDR3, the DNA is TGCAGCGTTGGCAGGGAGGAGACCCAGTACTTC.

The rearrangement links TRBV29-1 to TRBJ1-2; TRBD1 is a possible D gene (6 bases). V lost 4 bases to trimming and J lost 3 bases, with 9 bases between them. Per the germline V gene, CDR1 is SQVTM and CDR2 is ANQGSEA. The CDR3 is made up of 12 amino acids. The CDR3 bases are TGCAGCGTTGGTCGGACAGACTATGGCTACACCTTC. This encodes CSVGRTDYGYTF. Combining the CDR3 with reference TRBV29-1 and TRBJ1-2 gives the whole variable domain SAVISQKPSRDICQRGTSLTIQCQVDSQVTMMFWYRQQPGQSLTLIATANQGSEATYESGFVIDKFPISRPNLTFSTLTVSNMSPEDSSIYLCSVGRTDYGYTFGSGTRLTVV.